The 9 T cell receptor beta chains presented below share a single source sample, sequenced in a study of cytomegalovirus exposure and HLA in healthy donors. In the PCR, 60 Vbeta and 13 Jbeta primers were used. Some clones are missing from TCRdb's copy, which holds only in-frame ones; the method was immunoSEQ multiplex PCR. The table records 60,000 to 70,000 clones, around three quarters of them present only once. Sequencing was carried out using PBMCs. The receptors stem from a man aged 45-65 years in good health and CMV-seronegative.

V and J are TRBV7-3 and TRBJ1-2; a weak D match, TRBD1 (6 bases). V lost 5 bases and J lost 1, with 17 bases in between. The CDR3 has 16 amino acids. Germline V gives CDR1 SGHTA, CDR2 FQGTGA. The CDR3 sequence is CASSARTGRGNYGYTF. The CDR3 nucleotides are TGTGCCAGCAGCGCCCGAACAGGGAGGGGTAACTATGGCTACACCTTC.

The chain recombines TRBV6-5 with TRBJ1-5; maybe TRBD1 (5 bases). Per the germline V gene, CDR1 is MNHEY and CDR2 is SVGAGI. This CDR3 contains 13 residues. V lost 2 bases, J lost 6 bases, and 8 bases lay in between. CDR3 sequence reads: CASSYSRVQPQHF. The DNA of the CDR3 is TGTGCCAGCAGTTACAGCAGGGTTCAGCCCCAGCATTTT.

The chain combines TRBV2 with TRBJ2-1; D is perhaps TRBD2 (5 bases). The CDR3 is 11 residues long. The germline V gene encodes CDR1 SNHLY and CDR2 FYNNEI. V dropped 7 bases and J dropped 8 bases, with 9 bases sitting between them. CDR3 sequence (DNA): TGTGCCAGCACCTCTAGCTATGAGCAGTTCTTC. Its translation: CASTSSYEQFF.

The V and J genes are TRBV11-2 and TRBJ1-2, with a weak D call TRBD1 (5 bases). V lost 4 bases, J lost 2 bases, and 14 bases lay in between. The CDR3 length is 15 residues. Germline lookup yields CDR1 SGHAT and CDR2 FQNNGV. DNA for the CDR3: TGTGCCAGCAGCTCGCGGGACGGGTGGAACTATGGCTACACCTTC. Protein: CASSSRDGWNYGYTF.

The gene calls are TRBV7-6 and TRBJ2-1; unclear D gene. The germline V and J ends were trimmed by 2 bases and 8 bases, with 7 bases remaining between them. Germline V lookup: CDR1 SGHVS, CDR2 FNYEAQ. This CDR3 spans 12 amino acids. In nucleotides, the CDR3 is TGTGCCAGCAGCTTATTCGAGGATGAGCAGTTCTTC. It is translated as CASSLFEDEQFF.

The rearrangement uses TRBV5-1 and TRBJ2-1, with 10 bases aligning to TRBD2. V gave up 4 bases and J gave up 7 bases; unmatched junction bases: 8. The length of the CDR3 is 15 residues. CDR1 is SGHRS, CDR2 YFSETQ, per germline. The CDR3 is CASSTRTSGGNEQFF. DNA of the CDR3: TGCGCCAGCAGCACTAGGACTAGCGGAGGGAATGAGCAGTTCTTC. Looking up the rest from reference TRBV5-1 and TRBJ2-1 gives the full variable domain: KAGVTQTPRYLIKTRGQQVTLSCSPISGHRSVSWYQQTPGQGLQFLFEYFSETQRNKGNFPGRFSGRQFSNSRSEMNVSTLELGDSALYLCASSTRTSGGNEQFFGPGTRLTVL.

The rearrangement joins TRBV7-2 to TRBJ2-5; 10 bases align to TRBD1. Near its end, the DNA agrees better with TRBJ2-7, so the J call may be wrong. There are 15 residues in the CDR3. The germline V gene has CDR1 SGHTA and CDR2 FQGNSA. CDR3 residues: CASSSRTGGRNEQYF. In DNA, the CDR3 is TGTGCCAGCAGCTCGCGGACAGGGGGTAGAAACGAGCAGTACTTC.

The V and J genes are TRBV30 and TRBJ2-7; TRBD1 is a possible D gene (8 bases). The CDR3 runs 14 residues. V lost 2 bases, J lost 5 bases, and 16 bases lay in between. CDR1 and CDR2 from the germline V gene are GTSNPN and SVGIG (reference sequence). In DNA, the CDR3 is TGTGCCTGGAGTATAGGACAGGGAGGGGACGAGCAGTACTTC. It specifies CAWSIGQGGDEQYF. The full variable domain, with the rest looked up from reference TRBV30 and TRBJ2-7, is SQTIHQWPATLVQPVGSPLSLECTVEGTSNPNLYWYRQAAGRGLQLLFYSVGIGQISSEVPQNLSASRPQDRQFILSSKKLLLSDSGFYLCAWSIGQGGDEQYFGPGTRLTVT.

The rearrangement uses TRBV2 and TRBJ1-5, with D possibly matching TRBD1 (6 bases). The V end was cut by 6 bases, the J end by 6 bases, with 12 bases between. Germline lookup yields CDR1 SNHLY and CDR2 FYNNEI. The CDR3 has 13 amino acids. The chain's CDR3 is CASSTGKGQPQHF. CDR3 DNA sequence: TGTGCCAGCAGCACAGGGAAGGGTCAGCCCCAGCATTTT. The full variable domain, in which reference TRBV2 and TRBJ1-5 provide the parts outside the CDR3, is EPEVTQTPSHQVTQMGQEVILRCVPISNHLYFYWYRQILGQKVEFLVSFYNNEISEKSEIFDDQFSVERPDGSNFTLKIRSTKLEDSAMYFCASSTGKGQPQHFGDGTRLSIL.